This T cell receptor (beta chain) was sequenced during a study of OX40 agonist ivuxolimab in advanced cancers. Broader study findings: The study found that CD8+ T cells averaged more expanded clones than CD4+.

On this clone itself: Its antigen is not known. An end of the junction does not agree with germline; a read error may underlie this.

This table comes from immunoSEQ multiplex PCR, and its TCRdb copy is limited to in-frame clones, with some not included. This table holds tens of thousands of clones, approximately 84% found once. Germline lookup yields CDR1 SSHAT and CDR2 FNYEAQ (reference sequence). The CDR3 sequence is 17 residues long. The TCR comes from an adult with an advanced solid tumor such as melanoma, head and neck, liver or kidney cancer. The source was CD4+ or CD8+ T cells sorted from blood, collected in a trial of the OX40 agonist ivuxolimab. V gene TRBV7-7 combines with J gene TRBJ2-1, with D possibly matching TRBD2 (6 bases). The CDR3 region is CASSLDPAGGSDHEQFF. CDR3 DNA: TGTGCTAGCAGCTTAGACCCGGCCGGGGGTTCTGACCATGAGCAGTTCTTC.